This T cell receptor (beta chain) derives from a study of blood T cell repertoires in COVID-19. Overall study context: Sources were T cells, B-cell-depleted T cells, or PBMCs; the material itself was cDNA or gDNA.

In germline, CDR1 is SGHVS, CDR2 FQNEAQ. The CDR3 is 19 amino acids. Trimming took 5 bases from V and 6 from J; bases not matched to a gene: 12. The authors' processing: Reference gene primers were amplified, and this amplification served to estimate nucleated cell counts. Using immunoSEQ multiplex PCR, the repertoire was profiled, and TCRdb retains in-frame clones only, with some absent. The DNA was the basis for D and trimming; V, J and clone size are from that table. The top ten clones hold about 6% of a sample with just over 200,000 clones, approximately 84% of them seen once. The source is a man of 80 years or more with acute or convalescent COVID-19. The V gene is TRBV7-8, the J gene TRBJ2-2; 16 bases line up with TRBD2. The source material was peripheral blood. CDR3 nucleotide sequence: TGTGCCAGCAGCCGCAGGGGGACTAGCGGGAGGGCCGGGCCCGGGGAGCTGTTTTTT. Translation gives CASSRRGTSGRAGPGELFF.